These 29 T cell receptor beta chains originate from one sample sequenced in a study of beta chain features in type 1 diabetes. The antigens these receptors bind are not known. Broader study findings: TCRB CDR3s were moderately but significantly shorter in Type 1 diabetes patients in all four CD4+ subsets.

Sequenced material consisted of expressed TCRB transcripts (all of the isolated RNA was reverse transcribed). TCRdb's table, derived via immunoSEQ multiplex PCR, lists solely in-frame clones and lacks some. The sample carries around 340,000 clones, roughly 9% recorded once. The sequenced sample was central memory CD4+ T cells from blood. The receptors originated from a man aged 30 to 39 with type 1 diabetes.

This clone was seen more than once but under ten times. The rearrangement joins TRBV18 to TRBJ2-1; 7 bases line up with TRBD1. After removal of 1 base from V and 0 bases from J, the junction contained 3 bases not matched to a gene. Germline-derived CDR1 and CDR2 are KGHSH and LQKENI. CDR3 length: 16 amino acids. Written as DNA, the CDR3 is TGTGCCAGCTCACCACAAAACAGGGGCTCCTACAATGAGCAGTTCTTC. Amino acids: CASSPQNRGSYNEQFF.

This clone occurred a few times. V and J are TRBV11-3 and TRBJ2-5; D gene unclear. CDR1 is SGHNT and CDR2 is YENEEA in the germline V gene. This CDR3 comprises 13 residues. V lost 5 bases and J 4 bases, leaving 11 bases between the germline ends. CDR3 region: CASSRRRGETQYF. The CDR3 DNA follows: TGTGCCAGCAGCCGTCGGCGAGGAGAGACCCAGTACTTC.

The chain has TRBV28 and TRBJ2-2; 7 nucleotides align to TRBD1. V trimming: 4 bases; J trimming: 5 bases; junction bases outside the gene matches: 4. The CDR3 totals 14 residues. Germline V gene sequence: CDR1 MDHEN, CDR2 SYDVKM. Here the CDR3 DNA reads TGTGCCAGCAGTTCGGGACAGTGGACCGGGGAGCTGTTTTTT. Its protein product is CASSSGQWTGELFF.

The chain carries TRBV7-2 and TRBJ2-3, with D uncertain. V was clipped by 2 bases and J by 5 bases, with 11 bases between them. The CDR3 loop spans 14 amino acids. The germline CDR1 and CDR2 sequences are SGHTA and FQGNSA. Here the CDR3 reads CASSLNPARDTQYF. DNA of the CDR3: TGTGCCAGCAGCTTAAATCCAGCCCGAGATACGCAGTATTTT.

The chain recombines TRBV14 with TRBJ1-2; D is unclear. Germline CDR1 SGHDN, CDR2 FVKESK. This CDR3 is 13 amino acids long. V gave up 1 base and J gave up 5 bases, with 8 bases separating them. The CDR3: CASSQGRVYGYTF. The CDR3 DNA reads TGTGCCAGCAGCCAAGGAAGGGTATATGGCTACACCTTC.

This clone showed up many times. V is TRBV23-1 and J is TRBJ2-5; D tentatively fits TRBD1 or TRBD2 (5 bases each). TRBV23-1 counts as an open reading frame of uncertain function. Trimming pared 6 bases from V and 3 bases from J, leaving 11 bases between. The CDR3 loop spans 13 amino acids. The CDR3 DNA reads as TGCGCCAGCAGCCGGGACGGTGAAGAGACCCAGTACTTC. Amino acids: CASSRDGEETQYF.

This clone was observed a few times. The chain couples TRBV11-2 to TRBJ2-5; D may correspond to TRBD1 or TRBD2 (6 bases each). The CDR3 sequence is 15 residues long. Trimming cost V 5 bases and J 2 bases, with 15 bases left between them. Germline CDR1 SGHAT, CDR2 FQNNGV. CDR3 coding DNA: TGTGCCAGCAGCCCCCTGCGAGGGGGGCAAGAGACCCAGTACTTC. The encoded protein is CASSPLRGGQETQYF.

This clone was detected only a few times. V and J are TRBV6-1 and TRBJ2-5; no clear D gene. The length of the CDR3 is 13 residues. Per the germline V gene, CDR1 is MNHNS and CDR2 is SASEGT. V lost 3 bases and J lost 7, with 12 bases in between. This CDR3 reads CASSETSGMTQYF. The CDR3 DNA sequence: TGTGCCAGCAGTGAGACCTCAGGAATGACCCAGTACTTC.

The chain is built from TRBV4-1 and TRBJ1-6; D ambiguous. The CDR3 is 15 residues long. Germline V gene lookup returns CDR1 MGHRA and CDR2 YSYEKL. With 4 bases removed from V and 6 bases from J, the gap between germline ends came to 13 bases. The CDR3 is CASSPTGVGNSPLHF. In nucleotides, the CDR3 is TGCGCCAGCAGCCCGACGGGCGTGGGTAATTCACCCCTCCACTTT.

The rearrangement joins TRBV14 to TRBJ2-1; 7 bases map to TRBD1. The CDR3 contains 16 residues. Germline V gene sequence: CDR1 SGHDN, CDR2 FVKESK. Trimming at V came to 4 bases and at J to 0 bases, leaving 6 bases not matched to a gene. The CDR3: CASSLTGKISYNEQFF. CDR3 in DNA: TGTGCCAGCAGCCTGACAGGGAAGATCTCCTACAATGAGCAGTTCTTC.

This clone was counted only a few times. The chain combines TRBV5-6 with TRBJ2-5, with D perhaps being TRBD1 or TRBD2 (5 bases each). With 6 bases removed from V and 3 bases from J, the gap between germline ends came to 12 bases. The CDR3 is 13 residues long. CDR1 SGHDT and CDR2 YYEEEE come from the germline V gene. The CDR3 coding sequence is TGTGCCAGCACCCCGGGGCGAGAAGAGACCCAGTACTTC. This codes for CASTPGREETQYF.

This clone was observed a few times. The rearrangement links TRBV29-1 to TRBJ1-1; no firm D call. Trimming removed 5 bases from V and 1 base from J, with 2 bases in between. Germline V gene sequence: CDR1 SQVTM, CDR2 ANQGSEA. The CDR3 covers 10 residues. CDR3 in DNA: TGCAGCGTTTCGAACACTGAAGCTTTCTTT. Translation: CSVSNTEAFF.

This clone was seen more than once but under ten times. The chain recombines TRBV7-2 with TRBJ1-4; D uncertain. Germline CDR1 SGHTA, CDR2 FQGNSA. V lost 0 bases to trimming and J lost 2 bases, with 7 bases between them. The CDR3 extends over 15 amino acids. The CDR3 sequence is CASSLAPATNEKLFF. As DNA, the CDR3 is TGTGCCAGCAGCTTAGCGCCAGCCACTAATGAAAAACTGTTTTTT.

In this sample, this clone turned up a few times. The chain links TRBV7-2 to TRBJ1-2; 8 bases line up with TRBD1. Per germline, CDR1 SGHTA and CDR2 FQGNSA. This CDR3 has 12 amino acids. With V trimmed by 5 bases and J by 8 bases, 4 bases remained unmatched. Written as DNA, the CDR3 is TGTGCCAGCAGCCGGACAGGGCGCGGCTACACCTTC. Its translation: CASSRTGRGYTF.

The chain recombines TRBV7-2 with TRBJ1-2; no definite D call. This CDR3 comprises 12 residues. The germline CDR1 and CDR2 sequences are SGHTA and FQGNSA. V lost 4 bases to trimming and J lost 4 bases, with 7 bases between them. DNA for the CDR3: TGTGCCAGCAGCTCCCAGCTCTATGGCTACACCTTC. Translating gives CASSSQLYGYTF.

This clone was counted between two and nine times. The rearrangement uses TRBV11-3 and TRBJ2-5; 12 positions agree with TRBD2. Germline CDR1 SGHNT, CDR2 YENEEA. Trimming took 1 base from V and 5 from J; bases not matched to a gene: 2. This CDR3 has 15 amino acids. The CDR3 DNA is TGTGCCAGCAGCTTAGCTGGACTAGCGGGGGAGACCCAGTACTTC. Amino acid sequence: CASSLAGLAGETQYF.

This clone came up a few times. This chain uses TRBV25-1 with TRBJ2-3; possibly TRBD1 for D (7 bases). Germline loops: CDR1 MGHDK, CDR2 SYGVNS. This CDR3 is 14 amino acids long. The V and J ends lost 3 bases and 4 bases respectively, with 11 bases between them. DNA for the CDR3: TGTGCCAGCAGTGATGGAGGGGGCGCAGATACGCAGTATTTT. This sequence encodes CASSDGGGADTQYF.

This clone turned up a few times. The V and J genes are TRBV7-9 and TRBJ1-2; TRBD1 matches 7 bases. This CDR3 region has 16 residues. Germline V gene lookup returns CDR1 SEHNR and CDR2 FQNEAQ (reference sequence). After removal of 6 bases from V and 2 bases from J, the junction contained 12 bases not matched to a gene. CDR3 sequence reads: CASRPLDRGLNYGYTF. The CDR3 DNA reads as TGTGCCAGCAGGCCGCTGGATAGGGGGCTGAACTATGGCTACACCTTC. Supplemented by reference TRBV7-9 and TRBJ1-2, the full variable domain reads DTGVSQNPRHKITKRGQNVTFRCDPISEHNRLYWYRQTLGQGPEFLTYFQNEAQLEKSRLLSDRFSAERPKGSFSTLEIQRTEQGDSAMYLCASRPLDRGLNYGYTFGSGTRLTVV.

The V call is TRBV18, the J call TRBJ1-3, with 7 bases aligning to TRBD1. This CDR3 has 16 residues. In germline, CDR1 is KGHSH, CDR2 LQKENI. Trimming cost V 5 bases and J 1 base; bases outside gene matches: 8. In nucleotides, the CDR3 is TGTGCCAGCTCAGGAGGGACAGCAAATTCTGGAAACACCATATATTTT. As protein: CASSGGTANSGNTIYF.

V gene TRBV7-9 combines with J gene TRBJ2-1, with a weak D call TRBD2 (7 bases). Trimming took 2 bases from V and 5 from J, leaving 16 bases between them. This CDR3 has 16 amino acids. Germline V CDR1 and CDR2: SEHNR, FQNEAQ (reference sequence). CDR3 in amino acids: CASSLSRGAGDNEQFF. DNA for the CDR3: TGTGCCAGCAGCTTAAGCCGGGGGGCTGGGGACAATGAGCAGTTCTTC.

This clone came up a few times. The chain links TRBV7-2 to TRBJ1-2; a possible D gene is TRBD1 (5 bases). V lost 0 bases and J lost 5, with 7 bases in between. Germline V CDR1 and CDR2: SGHTA, FQGNSA. There are 13 residues in the CDR3. CDR3 nucleotides: TGTGCCAGCAGCTTAGCGGGGACTTATGGCTACACCTTC. Its protein is CASSLAGTYGYTF.

This clone was counted only a few times. The chain has TRBV6-5 and TRBJ2-7, with 7 bases fitting TRBD2. The V segment lost 2 bases and the J segment 3 bases; nucleotides outside the gene matches: 4. Germline CDR1 and CDR2: MNHEY and SVGAGI. The CDR3 extends over 14 amino acids. The CDR3 reads CASSYGIAGYEQYF. CDR3 DNA sequence: TGTGCCAGCAGTTACGGGATAGCGGGCTACGAGCAGTACTTC.

In its sample, this clone was seen a few times. J is TRBJ1-2 and V is TRBV19; D is unclear. This CDR3 has 16 amino acids. CDR1 LNHDA and CDR2 SQIVND come from the germline V gene (reference sequence). V was trimmed by 5 bases and J by 6 bases, leaving 22 bases between them. The CDR3 nucleotides read TGTGCCAGTAGTGATCCGCAGATCGGGGATGTCGATGGCTACACCTTC. This gives the protein CASSDPQIGDVDGYTF.

The J gene is TRBJ2-1, the V gene TRBV11-2, with a tentative D call TRBD1 (5 bases). Germline V lookup: CDR1 SGHAT, CDR2 FQNNGV. The CDR3 consists of 12 residues. Between the trimmed V and J ends, which lost 5 bases and 4 bases, there was a span of 6 bases. CDR3 residues: CASSRQYNEQFF. CDR3 nucleotide sequence: TGTGCCAGCAGCCGACAGTACAATGAGCAGTTCTTC.

This rearrangement joins TRBV10-2 to TRBJ2-3; 12 bases line up with TRBD2. CDR3 length: 17 amino acids. Germline loops: CDR1 WSHSY, CDR2 SAAADI. V lost 5 bases and J lost 0; bases outside the gene matches: 6. The DNA of the CDR3 is TGCGCCAGCAGTCCGGGACTAGCGGGCTTTAGCACAGATACGCAGTATTTT. It specifies CASSPGLAGFSTDTQYF.

This chain connects TRBV7-2 to TRBJ2-5; D not resolved. This CDR3 contains 14 residues. Trimming pared 5 bases from V and 5 bases from J, leaving 15 bases between. CDR1 and CDR2 from the germline V gene are SGHTA and FQGNSA. The CDR3 spells CASSMQGELETQYF. For the CDR3, the DNA is TGTGCCAGCAGCATGCAAGGAGAACTGGAGACCCAGTACTTC.

This clone was recorded a few times. This sample also contains other DNA sequences that code for the same CDR3. The rearrangement joins TRBV7-2 to TRBJ2-5; no clear D. CDR1 and CDR2 (germline): SGHTA, FQGNSA. V was trimmed by 0 bases and J by 1 base, leaving 9 bases between them. CDR3 length equals 15 residues. The CDR3 DNA reads TGTGCCAGCAGCTTAGCAGCAGGACCCCAAGAGACCCAGTACTTC. The encoded protein is CASSLAAGPQETQYF. Full variable domain (missing parts from reference TRBV7-2 and TRBJ2-5): GAGVSQSPSNKVTEKGKDVELRCDPISGHTALYWYRQSLGQGLEFLIYFQGNSAPDKSGLPSDRFSAERTGGSVSTLTIQRTQQEDSAVYLCASSLAAGPQETQYFGPGTRLLVL.

This clone was counted between two and nine times. The chain links TRBV7-8 to TRBJ1-1; perhaps TRBD1 as D (6 bases). CDR1 is SGHVS and CDR2 is FQNEAQ in the germline V gene. Trimming took off 5 bases at V and 0 bases at J, with 16 bases between the two ends. The CDR3 totals 16 residues. CDR3 residues: CASSPRGGQLNTEAFF. The DNA for the CDR3 is TGTGCCAGCAGCCCCCGTGGTGGACAGCTGAACACTGAAGCTTTCTTT. Drawing the rest from reference TRBV7-8 and TRBJ1-1, the complete variable domain is GAGVSQSPRYKVAKRGQDVALRCDPISGHVSLFWYQQALGQGPEFLTYFQNEAQLDKSGLPSDRFFAERPEGSVSTLKIQRTQQEDSAVYLCASSPRGGQLNTEAFFGQGTRLTVV.

This clone was seen many times. The chain recombines TRBV2 with TRBJ1-1; D perhaps matches TRBD1 (5 bases). V lost 11 bases and J lost 3, with 13 bases in between. CDR1 is SNHLY, CDR2 FYNNEI, per germline. The CDR3 sequence is 12 residues long. This chain's CDR3 is CAGGRGDTEAFF. The CDR3 DNA reads as TGTGCCGGTGGACGGGGGGACACTGAAGCTTTCTTT.